What follows are 9 T cell receptor beta chains derived from one specimen sequenced in a study of shared clonotypes between healthy human individuals. Clones were read by immunoSEQ multiplex PCR, and TCRdb kept only the in-frame ones, dropping some. The sample lists hundreds of thousands of clones, 85% to 95% occurring once. Terminally differentiated effector memory CD45RA+ cells were left out of the naive CD8 fraction, which was CD45RO-negative and positively selected for CCR7. Sequencing used naive CD8+ T cells sorted from blood. Receptors originate from a woman in her twenties or thirties in good health.

CDR3 loop: CASSPSTGVRGTEAFF. In DNA, the CDR3 is TGTGCCAGCAGTCCCTCGACAGGGGTTCGGGGCACTGAAGCTTTCTTT. The chain has TRBV27 and TRBJ1-1; 8 bases agree with TRBD1. V was pared by 5 bases and J by 4 bases, with 12 bases of the junction left unmatched. Germline-derived CDR1 and CDR2 are MNHEY and SMNVEV (reference sequence). The CDR3 length is 16 residues.

The chain is built from TRBV5-6 and TRBJ2-2; D gene unclear. Per the germline V gene, CDR1 is SGHDT and CDR2 is YYEEEE. V dropped 0 bases and J dropped 7 bases, with 7 bases sitting between them. CDR3 length: 13 amino acids. CDR3 DNA sequence: TGTGCCAGCAGCTTGGAATGGGGCGGGGAGCTGTTTTTT. It yields the protein CASSLEWGGELFF.

This chain links TRBV28 with TRBJ1-5; 7 nucleotides line up with TRBD1. From germline, CDR1 is MDHEN and CDR2 SYDVKM. This CDR3 has 18 residues. Unmatched junction bases numbered 12, after V lost 4 bases and J lost 0 bases. CDR3 amino acids: CASSWPGQQSYSNQPQHF. The CDR3 coding sequence is TGTGCCAGCAGTTGGCCGGGACAGCAGAGTTATAGCAATCAGCCCCAGCATTTT.

This sequence joins TRBV5-6 and TRBJ1-2, with D unresolved. The germline gives CDR1 SGHDT, CDR2 YYEEEE. Trimming shortened V by 4 bases and J by 4 bases, and 20 bases separated the two germline ends. The CDR3 extends over 16 amino acids. As DNA, the CDR3 is TGTGCCAGCAGCCTCCTGTCCAGCATGGCTTCCTATGGCTACACCTTC. It yields the protein CASSLLSSMASYGYTF. Combining the CDR3 with reference TRBV5-6 and TRBJ1-2 gives the whole variable domain DAGVTQSPTHLIKTRGQQVTLRCSPKSGHDTVSWYQQALGQGPQFIFQYYEEEERQRGNFPDRFSGHQFPNYSSELNVNALLLGDSALYLCASSLLSSMASYGYTFGSGTRLTVV.

On this clone itself: Germline and junction disagree at one end, which may indicate a read error. The CDR3 region is CASSFLGGNSPTF. CDR3 bases: TGTGCCAGCAGTTTCTTGGGGGGGAACTCTCCCACATTC. The chain employs TRBV27 and TRBJ2-7; TRBD2 matches at 7 bases. The CDR3 runs 13 residues. Germline V CDR1 and CDR2: MNHEY, SMNVEV (reference sequence).

This clone was seen a single time. V gene TRBV28 combines with J gene TRBJ2-7; 9 bases align to TRBD1. The germline V gene has CDR1 MDHEN and CDR2 SYDVKM. The V and J ends lost 6 bases and 4 bases, in that order; junction bases with no gene match: 4. The CDR3 consists of 13 residues. The CDR3 reads CASRSDRGYEQYF. In DNA, the CDR3 is TGTGCCAGCAGGTCTGACAGGGGGTACGAGCAGTACTTC.

The chain is built from TRBV30 and TRBJ2-7, with 12 nucleotides matching TRBD2. Germline CDR1 and CDR2: GTSNPN and SVGIG (reference sequence). There are 14 residues in the CDR3. The V gene end was trimmed by 1 base and the J gene end by 6 bases; junction bases not matched to a gene: 4. The CDR3 here is CAWSETSGSFEQYF. The CDR3 nucleotides read TGTGCCTGGAGTGAGACTAGCGGGAGTTTCGAGCAGTACTTC.

This clone was observed once. The chain recombines TRBV28 with TRBJ1-2, with D maybe TRBD1 (6 bases). The CDR3 is made up of 15 amino acids. Germline CDR1 is MDHEN and CDR2 is SYDVKM. V lost 5 bases to trimming and J lost 5 bases, with 18 bases between them. The CDR3 region is CASSPTGYDLYGYTF. For the CDR3, the DNA is TGTGCCAGCAGTCCCACAGGGTACGATCTATATGGCTACACCTTC.

The chain joins TRBV7-2 to TRBJ1-5; TRBD1 is a possible D gene (5 bases). Germline CDR1 is SGHTA and CDR2 is FQGNSA. CDR3 size: 17 residues. The V end lost 5 bases, the J end lost 0 bases, and 17 bases lay between the germline ends. The CDR3: CASSPQVGGYSNQPQHF. CDR3 coding DNA: TGTGCCAGCAGCCCACAGGTTGGGGGTTATAGCAATCAGCCCCAGCATTTT.